This T cell receptor beta chain was sequenced for a study of shared clonotypes between healthy human individuals. Germline CDR1 is MNHNS and CDR2 is SASEGT. The CDR3 spans 14 residues. The ends lost 2 bases at V and 5 bases at J; junction bases unmatched: 1. There were only Caucasian adults among the donors, and all lived in Nashville, Tennessee. This clone showed up just once. Its antigen is unidentified. Other nucleotide sequences in the sample specify the same CDR3. Notes on the study in general: Around 5% was the fraction of naive CD4 clonotypes found shared across a few donors. Clonotype sharing levels among donors were expected to vary with sequencing depth.

Some clones are missing from TCRdb's copy, which holds only in-frame ones; the method was immunoSEQ multiplex PCR. The sample holds approximately 400,000 clones, 90% to 97% seen once. The sequencing sample was made of memory CD8+ T cells sorted from blood. Indicated subset: CD45RO+ cells pooled with CCR7-negative TemRA cells. The chain uses TRBV6-1 and TRBJ2-1; TRBD2 matches 9 bases. This TCR derives from a young man in good health. Here the CDR3 reads CASSELAGDNEQFF. CDR3 in DNA: TGTGCCAGCAGTGAATTAGCGGGGGACAATGAGCAGTTCTTC.